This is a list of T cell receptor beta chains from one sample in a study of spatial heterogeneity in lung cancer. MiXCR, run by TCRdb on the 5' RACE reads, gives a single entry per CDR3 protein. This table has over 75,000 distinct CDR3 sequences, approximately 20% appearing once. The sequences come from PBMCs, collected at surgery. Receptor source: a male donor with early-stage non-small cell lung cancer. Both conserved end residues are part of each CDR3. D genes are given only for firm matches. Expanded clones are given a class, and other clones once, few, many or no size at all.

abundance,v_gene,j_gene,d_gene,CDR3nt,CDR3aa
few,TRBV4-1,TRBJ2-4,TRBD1,TGCGCCAGCAGCCAAGATCTAGGGACAGGGTTAGCCAAAAACATTCAGTACTTC,CASSQDLGTGLAKNIQYF
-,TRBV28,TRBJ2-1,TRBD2,TGTGCCAGCACAACTAGCGGGAGGGAACGAGAGCAGTTCTTC,CASTTSGREREQFF
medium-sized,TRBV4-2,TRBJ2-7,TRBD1,TGTGCCAGCAGCCAACCGGGACAGGGTAGTATAGAGCAGTACTTC,CASSQPGQGSIEQYF
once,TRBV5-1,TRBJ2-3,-,TGCGCCAGCAGCGGGACTGGATCTAGCACAGATACGCAGTATTTT,CASSGTGSSTDTQYF
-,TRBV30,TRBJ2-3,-,TGTGCCTGGAGTGTACCTTTCAGCAGACTTAGCACAGATACGCAGTATTTT,CAWSVPFSRLSTDTQYF
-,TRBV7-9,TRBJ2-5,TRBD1,TGTGCCAGCAGCGACGACAGGGGGTTGGAGACCCAGTACTTC,CASSDDRGLETQYF
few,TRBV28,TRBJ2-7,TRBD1,TGTGCCAGCAGACAGGACAGGGTCGACGAGCAGTACTTC,CASRQDRVDEQYF
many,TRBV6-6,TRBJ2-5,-,TGTGCCAGCAGTTACGGGGGACACCACCAAGAGACCCAGTACTTC,CASSYGGHHQETQYF
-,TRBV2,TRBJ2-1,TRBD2,TGTGCCAGCGGAACAGCGGGGAAGGAGGATGAGCAGTTCTTC,CASGTAGKEDEQFF
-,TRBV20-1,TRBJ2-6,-,TGCAGTGCTATGAAAGGGGCCAACGTCCTGACTTTC,CSAMKGANVLTF
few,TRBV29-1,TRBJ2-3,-,TGCAGCTCGAAAGGGGGGAGCACAGATACGCAGTATTTT,CSSKGGSTDTQYF